The present T cell receptor (beta chain) was sequenced within a study of blood T cell repertoires in COVID-19. Background on the study: PBMCs, B-cell-depleted T cells, or T cells provided the cDNA or gDNA that made up the material.

Authors' processing steps: How many nucleated cells were present was estimated from reference gene primer amplification. The repertoire was sequenced with immunoSEQ multiplex PCR; TCRdb's copy has only in-frame clones and lacks some. V and J calls and clone size follow that table, whereas D and trimming were derived from the DNA. This sample has about 240,000 clones, with about 85% found just once. This clone was recorded once. Unmatched junction bases numbered 6, after V lost 3 bases and J lost 9 bases. The CDR3 consists of 16 residues. Germline CDR1 is SGHRS and CDR2 is YFSETQ. The chain recombines TRBV5-1 with TRBJ2-1; the match to TRBD2 covers 16 bases. The source is a man younger than 45 who had recovered from COVID-19. The sequenced sample was peripheral blood. CDR3 in amino acids: CASSSGLAGGTPEQFF. Here the CDR3 DNA reads TGCGCCAGCAGCTCGGGACTAGCGGGGGGGACACCTGAGCAGTTCTTC.